This T cell receptor beta chain derives from a study of vaccination and CD4 T cells after COVID-19 (dated by TCRdb to between 2021 and 2022). Concerning the study at large: The convalescent cohort comprised six males and four females, including two Hispanic individuals, seven Caucasians, two Asians and one multiracial person. Participants received two doses of either the Pfizer-BioNTech BNT162b2 vaccine (n=8) or the Moderna mRNA-1273 vaccine (n=2). Post-COVID blood samples from convalescent patients were collected a median of roughly 100 days after diagnosis, with a range of roughly 35 to 180 days. Post-vaccine blood samples were collected a median of around 70 days after the second vaccine dose, ranging from roughly 13 to 241 days. The cultures were stimulated with overlapping spike peptide pools from SARS-CoV-2 and from the common cold coronaviruses HCoV-NL63, HCoV-OC43 and HCoV-229E. In control cultures, a CEFX viral epitope pool was used as positive control, an HIV-1 Nef peptide pool was used as negative control, or no peptide was added. In 10 COVID-19 convalescent patients and a handful of infection-naive healthy vaccine recipients, researchers compared the spike-specific CD4+ TCR repertoire from before mRNA vaccination with the repertoire from after. An earlier paper using these donors assessed, at the TCR clonotype level, memory CD4+ T cell crossreactivity between SARS-CoV-2 and common cold coronavirus spike proteins. Study-wide findings and limitations: In convalescent patients, a median approximately 90% of post-vaccine SARS-CoV-2-reactive clones were detected only after vaccination, suggesting vaccine-specific priming. The study included relatively few convalescent patients and did not analyze early timepoints after natural infection. Of the vaccine-specific clones found in convalescent patients, nearly all (304 of 307) were mono-reactive for SARS-CoV-2 spike instead of being cross-reactive with common cold coronaviruses. The median number of SARS-CoV-2-reactive clonotypes rose from around 22 after infection to some 40 after vaccination, but the change was not significant.

This clonotype was recorded once. Its antigen has not been determined. It has no much larger one-base neighbor in the sample; base qualities were not kept. One read gives only weak evidence. The treatment or condition label, read with the paper, signifies: approximately 11-day PBMC culture with coronavirus spike peptide pools or control peptides (ViraFEST assay). CD4+ T cells from unexposed donors were collected before the COVID-19 pandemic (2011-2018). To expand antigen-specific T cells with peptide pools and then pick out the expanded clonotypes through TCR sequencing, the study relied on the ViraFEST assay. Each well held two million PBMCs cultured with roughly 10 ug/ml peptide pools in IMDM containing around 5.5% human AB serum and 8 to 10 IU/ml IL-2. On days 3 and 7, half of the culture medium was replaced with fresh IL-2-containing medium. CD4+ T cells were isolated after approximately ten days of culture through negative selection using the EasySep CD4+ T cell isolation kit. As cell number allowed, CD4+ T cells from unexposed donors were tested for reactivity to SARS-CoV-2 S and N and to four common cold coronavirus spike pools. Ficoll-Paque Plus gradient centrifugation was used to isolate PBMCs from whole blood, and the isolated PBMCs were then either used fresh or cryopreserved at -140C. Triplicate wells were generally used for each culture condition. Leukapheresis product for the unexposed donors was bought commercially.

The method behind the library was PCR. DNA from cultured CD4+ T cells was subjected to TCR sequencing with the Oncomine TCR Beta short-read assay at the Johns Hopkins FTIC core. The QIAamp micro DNA kit was used to extract genomic DNA from the cultured CD4+ T cells. Oncomine TCR Beta libraries made from cultured CD4+ T cells were pooled using unique dual indexes and sequenced on an Illumina iSeq 100. In the paper's pipeline: Non-productive sequences were filtered out, and CDR3s that did not start with C, did not end with F or W, or were shorter than 7 amino acids were discarded. The MANAFEST web application was used to identify antigen-specific clonotypes by comparing peptide-stimulated wells against reference wells and other culture wells. To be called positive, a clone needed an FDR below 0.05, an odds ratio above 5, and a productive frequency above 0.1% in at least two of three replicate wells. A clonotype was classed as cross-reactive if the clonotype showed significant expansion both in SARS-CoV-2 spike wells and in at least one common cold coronavirus spike condition. Levenshtein distances (stringdist) and unrooted phylogenetic trees (ape) in R version 3.6.1 were used to assess CDR3 homology. The public sequencing data were trimmed at Q25 with fastp and processed into clonotypes with MiXCR by TCRdb, which kept only in-frame beta chains. Rows with one shared CDR3 protein collapse into an entry with the most common genes and DNA. These V and J calls originate from TCRdb's pipeline instead of the authors' own analysis. Recorded for this sample are 6,400 or so distinct CDR3 sequences; around 49% of them occurred a single time. The top ten clonotypes cover roughly 44% of the sample.

The receptor's source is a human donor in good health. The sequenced sample was CD4+ T cells from blood, cultured in vitro.

The DNA sequence is TGTGCCAGCAGCACCTCGACTAGCGGCAATGAGCAGTTCTTC. It is translated as CASSTSTSGNEQFF. This chain joins TRBV6-1 to TRBJ2-1; TRBD2 aligns with 9 central bases. The CDR3, cysteine through phenylalanine, is 14 amino acids long. The CDR3 DNA has 42 bases and is translated from base 1. The germline V gene gives CDR1 as MNHNS and CDR2 as SASEGT. Trimming takes 6 bases off V and 6 bases off J; junction bases not matched to a gene: 6.